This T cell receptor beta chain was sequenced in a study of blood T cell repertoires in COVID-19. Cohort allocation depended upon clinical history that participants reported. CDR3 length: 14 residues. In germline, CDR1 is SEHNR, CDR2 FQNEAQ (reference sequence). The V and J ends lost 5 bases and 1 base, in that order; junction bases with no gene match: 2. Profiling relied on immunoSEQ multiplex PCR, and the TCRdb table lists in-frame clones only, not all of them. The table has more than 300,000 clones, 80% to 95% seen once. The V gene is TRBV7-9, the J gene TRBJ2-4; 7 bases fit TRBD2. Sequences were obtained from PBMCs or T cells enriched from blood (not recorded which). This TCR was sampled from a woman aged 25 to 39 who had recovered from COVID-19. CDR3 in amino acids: CASSIGGAKNIQYF. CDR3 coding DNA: TGTGCCAGCAGCATCGGGGGGGCCAAAAACATTCAGTACTTC.